The 19 T cell receptor beta chains listed next were all sequenced from one sample in a study of regulatory T cells in long-lasting Graves disease. Time point defined: newly diagnosed GD, antithyroid drugs for less than 3 months. PBMC-extracted RNA yielded the TCR library. With iRepertoire HTBI primers and Arm-PCR of CDR3 regions, TCR beta libraries were built. One entry per CDR3 protein results from TCRdb running MiXCR on the multiplex PCR reads. The sample yields about 500,000 distinct CDR3 sequences, about 12% seen once. The data also belong to a second study, concerning T cells in Graves' hyperthyroidism and ophthalmopathy.

Source: peripheral blood mononuclear cells (PBMCs), taken at new diagnosis, from a patient treated with antithyroid drugs. These receptor sequences come from a woman in her twenties or thirties with Graves disease.

Here the CDR3 DNA reads TGTGCCAGCAGCTTGGACGGGAGCGGATTCGACACCGGGGAGCTGTTTTTT. This codes for CASSLDGSGFDTGELFF. The V call is TRBV5-6, the J call TRBJ2-2; D is possibly TRBD2 (6 bases). The ends were cut back, 0 bases at V and 3 bases at J, with 15 bases in the middle. The CDR3 is 17 residues long. CDR1 SGHDT and CDR2 YYEEEE come from the germline V gene. The entire variable domain, with the rest obtained from reference TRBV5-6 and TRBJ2-2, is as follows: DAGVTQSPTHLIKTRGQQVTLRCSPKSGHDTVSWYQQALGQGPQFIFQYYEEEERQRGNFPDRFSGHQFPNYSSELNVNALLLGDSALYLCASSLDGSGFDTGELFFGEGSRLTVL.

This clonotype was picked up many times. The chain links TRBV27 to TRBJ2-7; 8 bases are shared with TRBD1. V dropped 6 bases and J dropped 2; count of bases not matched to a gene: 6. The CDR3 contains 14 residues. In germline, CDR1 is MNHEY, CDR2 SMNVEV (reference sequence). The chain's CDR3 is CASSSGQGTYEQYF. In DNA form, the CDR3 reads TGTGCCAGCAGCTCCGGACAGGGAACCTACGAGCAGTACTTC.

The table lists this clonotype with many counts. CDR3 DNA: TGTGCCAGCAGGGACCGGGACAGGGAAAACTATGGCTACACCTTC. Protein: CASRDRDRENYGYTF. The chain couples TRBV2 to TRBJ1-2, with 9 bases matching TRBD1. This CDR3 is 15 amino acids long. Germline CDR1 SNHLY, CDR2 FYNNEI. The V and J ends lost 6 bases and 2 bases, in that order; junction bases with no gene match: 7.

This clonotype was observed at least ten times. This chain connects TRBV27 to TRBJ1-1; weak D call: TRBD1 (5 bases). Trimming removed 1 base at V and 3 bases at J, with 9 bases between. The germline gives CDR1 MNHEY, CDR2 SMNVEV (reference sequence). This CDR3 is built from 14 residues. DNA of the CDR3: TGTGCCAGCAGTTTATACGGGGGGGACACTGAAGCTTTCTTT. Amino acid sequence: CASSLYGGDTEAFF.

In its sample, this clonotype was seen a few times. This chain connects TRBV5-1 to TRBJ2-1; 15 nucleotides agree with TRBD2. The CDR3 totals 17 residues. V lost 4 bases to trimming and J lost 2 bases; unmatched junction nucleotides: 4. Per germline, CDR1 SGHRS and CDR2 YFSETQ. The CDR3 here is CASSAGLAGGPYNEQFF. As DNA, the CDR3 is TGCGCCAGCAGCGCCGGACTAGCGGGAGGGCCCTACAATGAGCAGTTCTTC.

Many counts were recorded for this clonotype. This chain joins TRBV5-1 and TRBJ1-2; D unclear. The CDR3 totals 14 residues. Trimming removed 4 bases from V and 8 bases from J, with 18 bases in between. Germline V CDR1 and CDR2: SGHRS, YFSETQ. CDR3 sequence: CASSIRDVRSGYTF. The CDR3 DNA sequence: TGCGCCAGCAGCATCCGGGATGTAAGAAGCGGCTACACCTTC.

At least ten counts were recorded for this clonotype. The chain couples TRBV29-1 to TRBJ1-1; D remains ambiguous. Germline-derived CDR1 and CDR2 are SQVTM and ANQGSEA. The V and J ends lost 4 bases and 3 bases respectively, with 6 bases between them. CDR3 length equals 11 residues. In DNA, the CDR3 is TGCAGCGTTGTCCCATACACTGAAGCTTTCTTT. This codes for CSVVPYTEAFF.

In its sample, this clonotype was seen many times. The chain joins TRBV6-5 to TRBJ1-1; D uncertain. Germline V gene lookup returns CDR1 MNHEY and CDR2 SVGAGI. The CDR3 spans 14 residues. Trimming removed 0 bases from V and 7 bases from J, with 12 bases in between. CDR3 DNA: TGTGCCAGCAGTTACTCGAGTCGGACCCGTGAAGCTTTCTTT. Residues: CASSYSSRTREAFF.

This clonotype was seen at least ten times. V and J are TRBV20-1 and TRBJ2-2; D gene unclear. The germline gives CDR1 DFQATT, CDR2 SNEGSKA (reference sequence). The length of the CDR3 is 13 residues. The germline V and J ends were trimmed by 3 bases and 4 bases, with 9 bases remaining between them. Here the CDR3 reads CSASVGSTGELFF. For the CDR3, the DNA is TGCAGTGCTAGCGTGGGCTCCACCGGGGAGCTGTTTTTT.

This clonotype was recorded at least ten times. The rearrangement links TRBV6-1 to TRBJ1-4; D possibly corresponds to TRBD1 (6 bases). The CDR3 loop spans 14 amino acids. Germline loops: CDR1 MNHNS, CDR2 SASEGT. The ends were cut back, 4 bases at V and 4 bases at J, with 10 bases in the middle. CDR3 sequence (DNA): TGTGCCAGCAGTGGTGGACAGCTTAATGAAAAACTGTTTTTT. It yields the protein CASSGGQLNEKLFF.

Many counts were recorded for this clonotype. The V call is TRBV2, the J call TRBJ1-5; no clear D. Germline V gene sequence: CDR1 SNHLY, CDR2 FYNNEI. Trimming took 6 bases from V and 0 from J, leaving 15 bases between them. This CDR3 has 16 amino acids. DNA for the CDR3: TGTGCCAGCAGGGCTGGACGGTTCTATAGCAATCAGCCCCAGCATTTT. Translation: CASRAGRFYSNQPQHF.

The chain joins TRBV6-2 or TRBV6-3 to TRBJ1-1; maybe TRBD1 (6 bases). Looked up from germline, CDR1 is MNHEY and CDR2 is SVGEGT. V was shortened by 2 bases and J by 3 bases, with 10 bases between the two germline ends. This CDR3 has 14 amino acids. As DNA, the CDR3 is TGTGCCAGCAGTTACCCTAACAGGGACACTGAAGCTTTCTTT. Translated: CASSYPNRDTEAFF.

This clonotype was recorded many times. This chain joins TRBV20-1 and TRBJ1-2; D possibly corresponds to TRBD1 (5 bases). This CDR3 has 15 residues. Germline loops: CDR1 DFQATT, CDR2 SNEGSKA (reference sequence). The V and J ends lost 0 bases and 2 bases respectively, with 13 bases between them. CDR3 loop: CSARDIGHQNYGYTF. CDR3 coding DNA: TGCAGTGCTAGAGATATTGGACATCAGAACTATGGCTACACCTTC.

This clonotype was recorded many times. The junction differs from germline at one of its ends, possibly a read error. V gene TRBV6-1 combines with J gene TRBJ1-4; 7 bases agree with TRBD1. CDR1 is MNHNS and CDR2 is SASEGT in the germline V gene. The length of the CDR3 is 14 residues. CDR3 in amino acids: CASSRQGENEKLFF. CDR3 bases: TGTGCTAGCAGTCGACAGGGAGAAAATGAAAAACTGTTTTTT.

At least ten counts were recorded for this clonotype. The rearrangement uses TRBV12-3 or TRBV12-4 and TRBJ2-7; D may be TRBD1 or TRBD2 (5 bases each). V was trimmed by 4 bases and J by 6 bases, leaving 16 bases between them. This CDR3 region has 14 residues. CDR3 region: CASSSGKGWREQYF. Here the CDR3 DNA reads TGTGCCAGCAGTTCCGGGAAGGGGTGGCGCGAGCAGTACTTC.

In this sample, this clonotype turned up a few times. The V call is TRBV6-2 or TRBV6-3, the J call TRBJ1-5; maybe TRBD1 (6 bases). Trimming cost V 10 bases and J 5 bases, with 15 bases left between them. Germline V gene sequence: CDR1 MNHEY, CDR2 SVGEGT. There are 13 residues in the CDR3. The CDR3 DNA is TGTGCCACCCAGAGGGGGACATATCAGCCCCAGCATTTT. Amino acid sequence: CATQRGTYQPQHF.

This chain uses TRBV4-1 with TRBJ1-4; D remains unclear. The CDR3 length is 15 residues. Trimming took 0 bases from V and 0 from J, leaving 5 bases between them. The V gene's germline CDR1 is MGHRA and CDR2 YSYEKL. The CDR3 is CASSQDLSTNEKLFF. CDR3 DNA: TGCGCCAGCAGCCAAGATCTTTCAACTAATGAAAAACTGTTTTTT.

This clonotype appeared many times. This sequence joins TRBV6-1 and TRBJ1-6; the D is unclear. The CDR3 length is 16 residues. Between the trimmed V and J ends, which lost 2 bases and 7 bases, there was a span of 15 bases. Germline V CDR1 and CDR2: MNHNS, SASEGT. The CDR3 DNA reads TGTGCCAGCAGTGAATCTGCCTCCGTGAGGAATTCACCCCTCCACTTT. Translated: CASSESASVRNSPLHF.

Concerning this clonotype: This may stem from a read error, because a much larger clone lies one nucleotide away. The chain combines TRBV6-1 with TRBJ2-7; tentatively, D is TRBD2 (6 bases). V lost 10 bases and J lost 4, with 26 bases in between. This CDR3 is built from 16 residues. The germline gives CDR1 MNHNS, CDR2 SASEGT. Here the CDR3 reads CAIIGGTNLGWYEQYF. CDR3 nucleotides: TGTGCCATCATCGGAGGGACCAATCTCGGTTGGTACGAGCAGTACTTC.